What follows describes a single T cell receptor (beta chain). In this sample, this clone turned up a few times. The specificity of this receptor is unknown. No much larger clone exists at a distance of one base, and base qualities are not known. This entry comes from a study of CD8+ T cells in alopecia areata (dated by TCRdb to between 2017 and 2018). For context, the study as a whole: To study T cell clonal expansion in alopecia areata, the researchers applied high-throughput TCRbeta sequencing to both the C3H/HeJ mouse model and human patients. Human TCRbeta sequencing covered scalp tissue and sorted CD4+ and CD8+ peripheral blood T cells from patchy and totalis/universalis alopecia areata patients and healthy controls. Clonality in the scalp was compared among normal scalp (n=4), patchy alopecia areata scalp (n=8), and alopecia totalis/universalis scalp (n=8). The RNA source kit depended on sample type: the PAXgene miRNA kit for fixed scalp, the miRNeasy kit for PBMCs, and the RNeasy kit for mouse skin. Amplification of TCRbeta CDR3 regions was done by immunoSEQ multiplex PCR using 35 Vbeta forward primers and 13 Jbeta reverse primers. What the research found in general, with its limitations: Compared with normal scalp, lesional scalp, particularly in alopecia totalis/universalis, had higher clonality and more expanded CD8+ clones, which suggests antigenic drive. Unlike mouse skin, which is dominated by gammadelta T cells, normal human skin has resident alphabeta T cells that are also sequenced, and this complicates analysis of the scalp TCR repertoire. Compared with mice, TCR sequences shared between patients were less clear, possibly partly because of HLA diversity across the patient population.

PBMCs were isolated by density centrifugation and stained for CD3, CD4 and CD8, and CD4+ and CD8+ T cells were sorted on a FACSAria. Unaffected controls provided scalp biopsies and blood samples. Library preparation used the immunoSEQ multiplex PCR assay. RNA was extracted from all samples and reverse transcribed into cDNA, which served as template for TCR sequencing. SuperScript III was used to make first-strand cDNA, primed with a 2:1 mix of oligo-dT and random hexamers. A synthetic immune receptor repertoire was used to gauge amplification bias, and whatever bias remained was removed computationally. Turning to the authors' computational methods: Raw reads were preprocessed for error removal, and CDR3 was defined according to IMGT conventions as running from the conserved cysteine to phenylalanine. To get clonality, Shannon entropy was normalized by log2 of the number of productive unique TCRs and the result was subtracted from 1. CD4 or CD8 identity of scalp clones was inferred by cross-referencing scalp TCRbeta sequences with sorted blood CD4 and CD8 repertoires. TCRdb's version of the immuneACCESS table is confined to in-frame rearrangements and falls short of the full clone set. An unresolved V gene accounts for under half of the shortfall where checked; the remainder is of unknown origin. For V, J and clone size, that table is used; D and trimming come from the DNA. A total of 90,000 to 120,000 clones appear in this sample, approximately 63% of them only once. The biggest ten clones account for around 20% of the sample.

Taken from cysteine to phenylalanine, the CDR3 has 18 residues. The entry retains the CDR3 DNA only, 54 bases that are in frame from base 1. V loses 0 bases, J loses 5 bases, and the germline ends lie 20 bases apart. Taken from the germline V gene, the CDR1 and CDR2 loops are MGHRA and YSYEKL. The rearrangement combines TRBV4-1 with TRBJ2-4; TRBD2 is a weak D gene call, 5 bases matching. This sequence was found in a human donor in good health. Sample: CD8+ T cells sorted from blood. The CDR3 protein: CASSQDLSGPYNENIQYF. The DNA is as follows: TGCGCCAGCAGCCAAGATCTCAGCGGACCGTACAACGAAAACATTCAGTACTTC.